Included here is one T cell receptor beta chain sequence, with context. This entry is derived from a study of OX40 agonist ivuxolimab in advanced cancers. Produced via immunoSEQ multiplex PCR; TCRdb's table is partial and in-frame only. The repertoire holds some 85,000 clones, around nine tenths seen once, with 0.25% to 0.3% in the top ten. The CDR3 extends over 16 amino acids. Germline values: CDR1 SGHTA, CDR2 FQGNSA. Trimming left V 6 bases short and J 4 bases short, with 19 bases between. The origin of this receptor is an adult with an advanced solid tumor such as melanoma, head and neck, liver or kidney cancer. The chain employs TRBV7-2 and TRBJ1-3; perhaps TRBD1 as D (5 bases). The starting material was CD4+ or CD8+ T cells sorted from blood, obtained in a trial of the OX40 agonist ivuxolimab. CDR3 sequence (DNA): TGTGCCAGCAGTTCCCCGAGGGGCGCAACGGGAAACACCATATATTTT. Its translation: CASSSPRGATGNTIYF.